This TCR beta chain was found in a study of shared clonotypes between healthy human individuals. Naivety among CD8 cells was defined by CD45RO negativity and positive CCR7 selection, thereby excluding terminally differentiated effector memory CD45RA+ cells. A note on this clone: Its antigen is not known.

Profiling relied on immunoSEQ multiplex PCR, and the TCRdb table lists in-frame clones only, not all of them. The data hold around 2,000,000 clones, with 85% to 95% observed a single time. This CDR3 is built from 14 residues. Per germline, CDR1 MNHEY and CDR2 SVGAGI. Trimming took 4 bases from V and 7 from J; bases not matched to a gene: 7. Study-wide results and limits: It was observed that 5% to 6.5% of naive CD4 clonotypes were shared across several donors. Clonotypes which were not shared had lower generation probabilities than clonotypes that all four donors shared.

This clonotype was sampled from a man younger than 30 in good health. Some clones in this sample may be carry-over from other donors' samples. The rearrangement joins TRBV6-5 to TRBJ2-1; 7 nucleotides match TRBD2. Sequenced sample: naive CD8+ T cells from PBMCs. The CDR3 DNA is TGTGCCAGCAGTTCACTTCCCGGGGGGAATGAGCAGTTCTTC. Translating it yields CASSSLPGGNEQFF.